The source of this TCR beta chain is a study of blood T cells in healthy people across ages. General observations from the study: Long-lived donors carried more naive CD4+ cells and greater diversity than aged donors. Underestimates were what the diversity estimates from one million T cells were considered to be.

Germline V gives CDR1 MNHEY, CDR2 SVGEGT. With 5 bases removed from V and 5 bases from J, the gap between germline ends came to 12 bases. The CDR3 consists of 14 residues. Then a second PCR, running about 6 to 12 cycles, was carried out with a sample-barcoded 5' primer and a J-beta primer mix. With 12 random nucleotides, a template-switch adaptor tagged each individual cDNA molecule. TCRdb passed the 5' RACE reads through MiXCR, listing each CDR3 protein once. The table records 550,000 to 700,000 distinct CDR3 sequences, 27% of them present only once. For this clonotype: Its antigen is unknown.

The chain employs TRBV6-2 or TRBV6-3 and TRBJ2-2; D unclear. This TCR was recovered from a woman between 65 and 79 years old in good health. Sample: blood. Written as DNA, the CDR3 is TGTGCCAGCAGTACCGGACCCATGACCGGGGAGCTGTTTTTT. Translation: CASSTGPMTGELFF.